These T cell receptor beta chains were read from a single sample in a study of metastatic and nonmetastatic thyroid tumors. TCRdb reprocessed the PCR reads via MiXCR. The table shows under 20,000 clones, with about 30% occurring only once. Material for sequencing was tumor tissue. The origin of the receptors is a female donor with papillary thyroid cancer or a benign thyroid nodule (not recorded which). Some clones in this sample may be carry-over from other donors' samples. Each CDR3 is given with its conserved first and last residue. Each record gives: V gene, J gene, D gene, clone size, CDR3 DNA, CDR3 protein. The D gene is left open where the match is weak. Rows may omit the clone size; those that give it use once, few, many or a size class.

v_gene: TRBV28; j_gene: TRBJ1-2; d_gene: -; abundance: few; CDR3nt: TGTGCCAGCAGCCCGTCGGGCGCAGGGATAAACTATGGCTACACCTTC; CDR3aa: CASSPSGAGINYGYTF
v_gene: TRBV3-1; j_gene: TRBJ2-3; d_gene: TRBD1; abundance: -; CDR3nt: TGTGCCAGCAGCCAGCCAGGGGGACACACAGATACGCAGTATTTT; CDR3aa: CASSQPGGHTDTQYF
v_gene: TRBV20-1; j_gene: TRBJ2-7; d_gene: TRBD1; abundance: -; CDR3nt: TGCAGTGCTTCCGGGACAGGGGTGTACGAGCAGTACTTC; CDR3aa: CSASGTGVYEQYF
v_gene: TRBV6-9; j_gene: TRBJ1-2; d_gene: -; abundance: -; CDR3nt: TGTGCCAGCAGTTCTGGGAATAACTATGGCTACACCTTC; CDR3aa: CASSSGNNYGYTF
v_gene: TRBV27; j_gene: TRBJ2-5; d_gene: -; abundance: -; CDR3nt: TGTGCCAACAGCCCGGGACCGGGGACTCAAGAGACCCAGTACTTC; CDR3aa: CANSPGPGTQETQYF
v_gene: TRBV6-5; j_gene: TRBJ1-1; d_gene: -; abundance: few; CDR3nt: TGTGCCAGCAGTTACCCTTGGGACACTGAAGCTTTCTTT; CDR3aa: CASSYPWDTEAFF
v_gene: TRBV28; j_gene: TRBJ1-5; d_gene: TRBD1; abundance: few; CDR3nt: TGTGCCAGCAGTTTATGGGTGGGGACAGGGGGTTCGTATGGCAATCAGCCCCAGCATTTT; CDR3aa: CASSLWVGTGGSYGNQPQHF
v_gene: TRBV6-2/TRBV6-3; j_gene: TRBJ2-1; d_gene: -; abundance: -; CDR3nt: TGTGCCAGCAGGGATCTAGCTCATGAGCAGTTCTTC; CDR3aa: CASRDLAHEQFF
v_gene: TRBV10-3; j_gene: TRBJ1-6; d_gene: TRBD1; abundance: -; CDR3nt: TGTGCCATCAGTGCCCGGGACAGAATATCACCCCTCCACTTT; CDR3aa: CAISARDRISPLHF
v_gene: TRBV4-2; j_gene: TRBJ2-7; d_gene: TRBD1; abundance: once; CDR3nt: TGTGCCAGCAGCCAAGATACGCAGGGGGCGACCTACGAGCAGTACTTC; CDR3aa: CASSQDTQGATYEQYF
v_gene: TRBV20-1; j_gene: TRBJ1-1; d_gene: -; abundance: few; CDR3nt: TGCAGTGCTAGGGGTCTTGGGGTGGGGAACACTGAAGCTTTCTTT; CDR3aa: CSARGLGVGNTEAFF
v_gene: TRBV12-5; j_gene: TRBJ2-7; d_gene: -; abundance: few; CDR3nt: TGTGCTAGTGTCCAAGGCTCCTACGAGCAGTACTTC; CDR3aa: CASVQGSYEQYF
v_gene: TRBV30; j_gene: TRBJ1-5; d_gene: -; abundance: once; CDR3nt: TGTGCCTGGAGTCCGGCCGTTCAGTACCAGCCCCAGCATTTT; CDR3aa: CAWSPAVQYQPQHF
v_gene: TRBV4-1; j_gene: TRBJ2-7; d_gene: -; abundance: medium-sized; CDR3nt: TGCGCCAGCAGCCAGGACGGGGACGAGCAGTACTTC; CDR3aa: CASSQDGDEQYF
v_gene: TRBV29-1; j_gene: TRBJ1-1; d_gene: -; abundance: many; CDR3nt: TGCAGCGTTGAAACGGGGTCTGCTGAAGCTTTCTTT; CDR3aa: CSVETGSAEAFF
v_gene: TRBV5-4; j_gene: TRBJ2-6; d_gene: -; abundance: -; CDR3nt: TGTGCCAGCAGCTCAGGGGCCTCTGGGGCCAACGTCCTGACTTTC; CDR3aa: CASSSGASGANVLTF